This is a list of T cell receptor beta chains from one sample in a study of OX40 agonist ivuxolimab in advanced cancers. Profiling relied on immunoSEQ multiplex PCR, and the TCRdb table lists in-frame clones only, not all of them. The table lists some 45,000 clones, approximately 91% of them singletons. The sample here was CD4+ or CD8+ T cells sorted from blood, taken in a trial of the OX40 agonist ivuxolimab. Receptors were obtained from an adult with an advanced solid tumor such as melanoma, head and neck, liver or kidney cancer. Both conserved end residues are trimmed from each CDR3. The D gene is left open where the match is weak.

TRBV5-1,TRBJ2-7,12,NA,ASSLGRNSYEQY
TRBV18,TRBJ2-7,12,NA,ASSPFAEGYEQY
TRBV28,TRBJ2-4,12,TRBD2,ATGSGVGRDIQY
TRBV2,TRBJ1-2,14,NA,ASSVLLQVLEAGYT
TRBV27,TRBJ1-1,12,NA,ASSFGGRNTEAF
TRBV5-4,TRBJ2-7,13,TRBD2,ASSLSGGDVLGQY
TRBV5-3,TRBJ2-2,15,TRBD2,ARSLVGAGGQDGELF
TRBV27,TRBJ2-7,11,TRBD1,ASSRTGGYEQY
TRBV25-1,TRBJ1-4,14,NA,ASSEWGTSTNEKLF
TRBV5-6,TRBJ1-3,13,NA,ASSFAGSSGNTIY
TRBV10-3,TRBJ2-2,14,TRBD2,AIFPTSGGTAGELF
TRBV11-2,TRBJ2-1,13,TRBD2,ASSLEGGRAGEQF
TRBV21-1,TRBJ1-3,14,NA,ASSKGWDVAGNTIY
TRBV6-1,TRBJ2-7,14,TRBD1,ASSEWTGHYPYEQY
TRBV19,TRBJ2-2,12,NA,ASSMGTNTGELF
TRBV5-1,TRBJ2-2,9,NA,ASSWTGELF
TRBV28,TRBJ2-7,14,NA,ASSFPGAGHPGEQY
TRBV18,TRBJ2-7,12,TRBD1,ASSPPDRVYEQY
TRBV12-5,TRBJ1-1,10,NA,ASGPSVTEAF
TRBV6-1,TRBJ2-6,14,NA,ASSDGPFSGANVLT
TRBV6-6,TRBJ2-7,12,TRBD2,ASSYGGSGYEQY
TRBV6-5,TRBJ2-2,13,NA,ASSLRPSVYQELF
TRBV13,TRBJ2-7,17,TRBD2,ASSSPSRTSGREPYEQY
TRBV7-8,TRBJ2-1,9,NA,ASSLGNEQF
TRBV19,TRBJ1-1,12,NA,ASSWGSRNTEAF
TRBV9,TRBJ1-1,10,NA,ASSSSQGKAF
TRBV11-2,TRBJ1-1,15,TRBD1,ASSFHKGTTGVTEAF
TRBV2,TRBJ2-1,13,TRBD2,ASHTWTSGTNEQF
TRBV13,TRBJ1-2,13,NA,ASSTPQEANYGYT
TRBV11-2,TRBJ2-1,12,NA,ASSLTGGNNEQF
TRBV5-4,TRBJ1-2,12,NA,ASSLIGEASGYT
TRBV7-6,TRBJ1-4,15,NA,ASSLAGGGAGREKLF
TRBV6-6,TRBJ2-1,14,TRBD2,ASSYLAGDRYNEQF
TRBV6-1,NA,15,TRBD2,ASSEVELAGGLDEQY
TRBV9,TRBJ2-1,13,NA,ASSVEGWVGNEQF
TRBV5-1,TRBJ2-7,12,NA,ASSLATALYEQY
TRBV27,TRBJ2-1,12,TRBD2,ASRLAGGLDEQF
TRBV2,TRBJ1-2,11,TRBD1,ASREQGAYGYT
TRBV21-1,TRBJ1-1,15,NA,ASSLKREEGRVTEAF
TRBV7-6,TRBJ2-7,16,NA,ASSLSPPIGGLSYEQY
TRBV5-4,TRBJ2-1,15,TRBD1,ASSGSGTGGLYNEQF
TRBV4-1,TRBJ1-1,12,NA,ASSQDRVNTEAF